The sequence of this T cell receptor (beta chain) was determined in a study of technical replicates of blood from several donors. Only one count was recorded for this clone. Using immunoSEQ multiplex PCR, the repertoire was profiled, and TCRdb retains in-frame clones only, with some absent. The sample has more than 80,000 clones, about 96% seen once. This TCR was sampled from a human donor in good health. Specimen: T cells isolated from PBMCs.

The chain's CDR3 is CASSLAGAPYEQYF. CDR3 in DNA: TGTGCCAGTAGTCTCGCGGGAGCCCCCTACGAGCAGTACTTC. The rearrangement links TRBV19 to TRBJ2-7, with 7 positions matching TRBD2. Germline trimming cut 5 bases from V and 2 bases from J; bases unmatched to any gene: 6. This CDR3 has 14 amino acids. The germline CDR1 and CDR2 sequences are LNHDA and SQIVND (reference sequence).